This is a list of T cell receptor beta chains from one sample in a study of shared clonotypes between healthy human individuals. Using immunoSEQ multiplex PCR, the repertoire was profiled, and TCRdb retains in-frame clones only, with some absent. Among nearly 1,000,000 clones listed, around 80% were seen once. What was sequenced was memory CD4+ T cells sorted from blood. These receptors were collected from a man aged 18 to 30 in good health. Both conserved end residues are part of each CDR3.

j_call v_call cdr3_aa
TRBJ1-1 TRBV18 CASSQGRGTEAFF
TRBJ2-7 TRBV5-1 CASSPRPPSGDYEQYF
TRBJ1-6 TRBV19 CASQDARNSPLHF
TRBJ2-5 TRBV30 CAWSVWGGETQYF
TRBJ1-1 TRBV4-1 CASSQAQEAFF
TRBJ2-2 TRBV5-1 CASSAGQAAGELFF
TRBJ1-6 TRBV7-2 CASSTDGQGNSPLHF
TRBJ2-1 TRBV27 CASRGASYNEQFF
TRBJ2-3 TRBV9 CASSPGTSGGVADTQYF
TRBJ1-2 TRBV7-9 CASSLGGAYGYTF
TRBJ2-2 TRBV11-3 CASSLAGVGELFF
TRBJ1-4 TRBV6-1 CASSPDRGHNEKLFF
TRBJ2-2 TRBV28 CASSRSRGTGELFF
TRBJ1-5 TRBV7-2 CASSPGGTVGNQPQHF
TRBJ1-6 TRBV10-3 CAAGQGDPNSPLHF
TRBJ2-5 TRBV2 CASSRGDSQETQYF
TRBJ1-4 TRBV10-3 CAISEDGRAHEKLFF
TRBJ2-6 TRBV2 CASGYEDFFSGANVLTF
TRBJ1-6 TRBV28 CASSSPQGLNSPLHF
TRBJ1-6 TRBV7-9 CASSRDRVGSPLHF
TRBJ2-7 TRBV28 CASNQNGGQGKPPEYF
TRBJ1-1 TRBV18 CASSPQGQNTEAFF
TRBJ1-4 TRBV10-2 CASSEWGDGYEKLFF